The text below deals with one TCR beta chain. As yet, its antigen is unknown. Amplification used 60 Vbeta primers and 13 Jbeta primers. Some clones are missing from TCRdb's copy, which holds only in-frame ones; the method was immunoSEQ multiplex PCR. This table has more than 75,000 clones, approximately 90% appearing once. These data are taken from a study of cytomegalovirus exposure and HLA in healthy donors. Study-wide results and limits: It was reported in a later analysis that an Asian-associated ancestry cluster showed fewer N-insertions than the 666-donor mean.

The CDR3 totals 14 residues. With 5 bases clipped from V and 2 bases from J, the junction kept 4 bases outside the gene matches. Germline CDR1 and CDR2: SGHTA and FQGNSA. All donors participated as healthy donors of bone marrow. Sequencing used PBMCs. The rearrangement links TRBV7-2 to TRBJ2-3; TRBD1 matches at 7 bases. This receptor was taken from a man aged 18-30 years in good health and CMV-seronegative. CDR3 amino acids: CASSRDRATDTQYF. The CDR3 DNA is TGTGCCAGCAGCCGAGACAGGGCCACAGATACGCAGTATTTT.